This T cell receptor (beta chain) was found in a study of blood T cell repertoires in COVID-19. At the level of the study: Both acute and convalescent COVID-19 samples were obtained from the United States, Italy and Spain. Sample material is recorded as cDNA or gDNA derived from T cells, B-cell-depleted T cells, or PBMCs.

Original processing methods: Estimation of nucleated cell counts was performed using reference gene primer amplification. TCRdb's table, derived via immunoSEQ multiplex PCR, lists solely in-frame clones and lacks some. Clonal size and the V and J genes are those of that table, whereas D and trimming came from the DNA. The sample records tens of thousands of clones, roughly 85% being singletons. The sample holds a few counts of this clone. Sequenced input: peripheral blood. The receptor comes from a human donor in a cohort sampled during active COVID-19.

The CDR3 loop reads CASQTHMRSGNTIYF. The CDR3 DNA sequence: TGTGCCAGCCAAACCCACATGAGGAGCGGAAACACCATATATTTT. The rearrangement joins TRBV19 to TRBJ1-3; no reliable D call. The CDR3 loop spans 15 amino acids. V dropped 9 bases and J dropped 4 bases, with 19 bases sitting between them. CDR1 and CDR2 from the germline V gene are LNHDA and SQIVND (reference sequence).